Detailed here is one TCR beta chain. This sample is drawn from a study of blood T cell repertoires in COVID-19. Assignment of participants to cohorts was predicated upon participant-reported clinical history. Cohort 3 donors counted as recovered after two negative PCRs, clearance, or resolved symptoms. Per the original methods: Amplifying reference gene primers gave estimates of nucleated cell counts. The assay was immunoSEQ multiplex PCR, and TCRdb's table has in-frame clones only and misses some. V and J calls and clone size are given by that table; D and trimming were obtained from the DNA. This sample has about 180,000 clones, with 75% to 90% found just once. V was shortened by 3 bases and J by 0 bases, with 12 bases between the two germline ends. The CDR3 spans 15 residues. CDR1 is SGHRS, CDR2 YFSETQ, per germline.

Source material: PBMCs or T cells enriched from blood (not recorded which). This TCR came from a man in his forties who had recovered from COVID-19. The chain couples TRBV5-1 to TRBJ1-1, with a possible D match to TRBD1 (6 bases). The CDR3 DNA follows: TGCGCCAGCAGCTGGGGACACCCGATGAACACTGAAGCTTTCTTT. Protein product: CASSWGHPMNTEAFF.